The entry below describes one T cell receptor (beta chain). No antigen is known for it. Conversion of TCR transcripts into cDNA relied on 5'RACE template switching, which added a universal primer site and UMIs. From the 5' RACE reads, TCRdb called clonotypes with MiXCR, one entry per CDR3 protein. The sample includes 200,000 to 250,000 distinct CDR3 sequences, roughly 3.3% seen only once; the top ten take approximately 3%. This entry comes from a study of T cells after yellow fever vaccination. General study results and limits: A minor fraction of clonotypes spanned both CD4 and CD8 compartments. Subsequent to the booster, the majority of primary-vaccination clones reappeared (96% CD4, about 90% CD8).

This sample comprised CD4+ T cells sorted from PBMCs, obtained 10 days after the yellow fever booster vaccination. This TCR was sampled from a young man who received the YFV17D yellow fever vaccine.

CDR3 sequence (DNA): TGTGCCAGCAGCCAAGAGGGGAACAGGGGGAACGAGCAGTACTTC. Protein: CASSQEGNRGNEQYF. This chain uses TRBV4-2 with TRBJ2-7; 8 bases are a match to TRBD1. Germline lookup yields CDR1 LGHNA and CDR2 YNFKEQ. The CDR3 contains 15 residues. V lost 0 bases, J lost 5 bases, and 6 bases stayed unmatched.